There are many counts of the clone carrying this T cell receptor (beta chain). This sample stems from a study of identical twins. TCRdb reprocessed the 5' RACE reads with MiXCR, giving one entry per CDR3 protein. The repertoire has about 240,000 distinct CDR3 sequences, 7.5% of them found once; the top ten carry around 5%. This CDR3 has 16 residues. Trimming took 4 bases from V and 6 from J; bases not matched to a gene: 12. Germline assignment: CDR1 LGHDT and CDR2 YNNKEL (reference sequence). This sample also appeared in a second study, on yellow fever vaccine responses in identical twins.

The chain joins TRBV3-1 to TRBJ2-1; 7 nucleotides line up with TRBD2. Material: CD8+ T cells sorted from blood. This TCR was recovered from a woman between 18 and 29 years old in good health. The CDR3 protein is CASSLLTGGRSNEQFF. As DNA, the CDR3 is TGTGCCAGCAGCCTCCTAACGGGAGGCCGATCCAATGAGCAGTTCTTC.